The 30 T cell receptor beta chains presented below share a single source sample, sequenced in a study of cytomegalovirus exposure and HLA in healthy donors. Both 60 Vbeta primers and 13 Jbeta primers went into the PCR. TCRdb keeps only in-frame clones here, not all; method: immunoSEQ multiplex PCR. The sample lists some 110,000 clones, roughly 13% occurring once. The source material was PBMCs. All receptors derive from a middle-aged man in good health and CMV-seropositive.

The CDR3 nucleotides are TGTGCCAGCAGCGCCCGGGACAGGGGGCTTCAGGGCTACACCTTC. It yields the protein CASSARDRGLQGYTF. The V and J genes are TRBV9 and TRBJ1-2; 12 bases line up with TRBD1. V was pared by 3 bases and J by 8 bases, with 8 bases of the junction left unmatched. Germline V CDR1 and CDR2: SGDLS, YYNGEE. The CDR3 has 15 residues.

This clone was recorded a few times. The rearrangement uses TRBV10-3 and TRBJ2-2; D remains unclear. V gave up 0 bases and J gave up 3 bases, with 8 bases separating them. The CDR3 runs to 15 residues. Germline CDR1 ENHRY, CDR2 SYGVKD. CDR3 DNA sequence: TGTGCCATCAGTGAGTCCGGGTTAGACACCGGGGAGCTGTTTTTT. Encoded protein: CAISESGLDTGELFF.

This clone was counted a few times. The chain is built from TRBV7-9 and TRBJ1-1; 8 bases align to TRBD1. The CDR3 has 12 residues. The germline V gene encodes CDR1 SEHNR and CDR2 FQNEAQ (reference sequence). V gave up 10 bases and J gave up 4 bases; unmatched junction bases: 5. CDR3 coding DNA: TGTGCCATGGGAACAGGGGGCACTGAAGCTTTCTTT. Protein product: CAMGTGGTEAFF.

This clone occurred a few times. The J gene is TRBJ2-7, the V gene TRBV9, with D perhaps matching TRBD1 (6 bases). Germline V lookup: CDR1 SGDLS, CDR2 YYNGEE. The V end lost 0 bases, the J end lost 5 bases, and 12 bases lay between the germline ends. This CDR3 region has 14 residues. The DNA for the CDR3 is TGTGCCAGCAGCGTAGGTCCAGGGGTGGACGAGCAGTACTTC. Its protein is CASSVGPGVDEQYF.

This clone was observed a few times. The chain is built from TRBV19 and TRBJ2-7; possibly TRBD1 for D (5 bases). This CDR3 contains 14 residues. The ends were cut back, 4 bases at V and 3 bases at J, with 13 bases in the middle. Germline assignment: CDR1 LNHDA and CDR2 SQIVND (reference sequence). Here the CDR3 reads CASSTSGARYEQYF. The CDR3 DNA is TGTGCCAGTAGTACATCTGGGGCCCGCTACGAGCAGTACTTC.

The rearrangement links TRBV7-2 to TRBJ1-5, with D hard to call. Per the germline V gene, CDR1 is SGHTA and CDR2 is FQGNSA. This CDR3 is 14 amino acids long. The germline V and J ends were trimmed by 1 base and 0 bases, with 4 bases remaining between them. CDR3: CASSLGASNQPQHF. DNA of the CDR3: TGTGCCAGCAGCTTAGGCGCTAGCAATCAGCCCCAGCATTTT.

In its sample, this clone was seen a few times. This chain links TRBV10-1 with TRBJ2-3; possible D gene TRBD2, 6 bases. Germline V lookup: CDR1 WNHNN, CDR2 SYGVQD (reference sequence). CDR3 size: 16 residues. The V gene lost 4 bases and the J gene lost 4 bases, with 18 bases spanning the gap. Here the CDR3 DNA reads TGCGCCAGCAGTGGGGGGTACGGGAGAGGTCCAGATACGCAGTATTTT. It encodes CASSGGYGRGPDTQYF.

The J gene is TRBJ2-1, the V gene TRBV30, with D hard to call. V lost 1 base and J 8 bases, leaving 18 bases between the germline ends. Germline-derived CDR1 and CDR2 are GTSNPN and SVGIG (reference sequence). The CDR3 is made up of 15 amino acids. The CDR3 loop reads CAWSASVITSDEQFF. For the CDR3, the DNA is TGTGCCTGGAGTGCGAGCGTAATCACGTCGGATGAGCAGTTCTTC.

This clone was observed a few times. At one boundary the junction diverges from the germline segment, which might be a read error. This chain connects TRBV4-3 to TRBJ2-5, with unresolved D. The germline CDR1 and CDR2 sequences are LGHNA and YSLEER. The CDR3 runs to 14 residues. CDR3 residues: CASRQDRRVENQYF. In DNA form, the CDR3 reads TGCGCCAGCAGACAAGACCGCAGAGTGGAGAACCAGTACTTC.

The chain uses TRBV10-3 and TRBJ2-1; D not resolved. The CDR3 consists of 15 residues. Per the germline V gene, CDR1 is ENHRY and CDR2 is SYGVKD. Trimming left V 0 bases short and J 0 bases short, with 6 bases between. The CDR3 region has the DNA TGTGCCATCAGTGAGTCGATGAGCTCCTACAATGAGCAGTTCTTC. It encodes CAISESMSSYNEQFF.

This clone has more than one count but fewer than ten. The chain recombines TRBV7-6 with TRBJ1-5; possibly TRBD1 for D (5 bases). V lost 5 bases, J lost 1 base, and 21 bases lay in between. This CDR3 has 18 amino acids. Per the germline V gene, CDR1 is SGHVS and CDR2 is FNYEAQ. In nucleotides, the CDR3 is TGTGCCAGCAGCCGGGGGAGGCCTCCGTTTTTCAGCAATCAGCCCCAGCATTTT. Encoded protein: CASSRGRPPFFSNQPQHF.

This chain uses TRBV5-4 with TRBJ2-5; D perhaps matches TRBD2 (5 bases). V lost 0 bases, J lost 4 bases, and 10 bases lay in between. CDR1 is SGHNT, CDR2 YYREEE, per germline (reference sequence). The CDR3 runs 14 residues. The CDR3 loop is CASSLGGSGETQYF. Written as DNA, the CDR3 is TGTGCCAGCAGCTTGGGAGGGAGCGGAGAGACCCAGTACTTC.

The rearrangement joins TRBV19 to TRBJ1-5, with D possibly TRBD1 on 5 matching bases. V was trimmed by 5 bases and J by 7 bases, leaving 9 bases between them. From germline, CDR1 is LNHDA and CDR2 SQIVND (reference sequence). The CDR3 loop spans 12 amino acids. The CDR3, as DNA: TGTGCCAGTAGTCATGGGGCACAGCCCCAGCATTTT. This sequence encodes CASSHGAQPQHF.

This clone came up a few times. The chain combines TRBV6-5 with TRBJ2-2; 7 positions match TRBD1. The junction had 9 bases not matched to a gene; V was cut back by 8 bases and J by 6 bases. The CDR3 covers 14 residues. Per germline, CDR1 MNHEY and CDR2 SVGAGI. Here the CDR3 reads CASRVRGISGELFF. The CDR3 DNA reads TGTGCCAGCCGAGTCAGGGGGATTTCCGGGGAGCTGTTTTTT.

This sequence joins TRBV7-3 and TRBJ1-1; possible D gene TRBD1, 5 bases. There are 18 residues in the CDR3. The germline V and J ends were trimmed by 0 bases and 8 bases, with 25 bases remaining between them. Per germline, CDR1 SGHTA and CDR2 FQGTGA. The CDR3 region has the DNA TGTGCCAGCAGCTTAACGGGAGCCTTAATGGGGGGACCGGCCGAAGCTTTCTTT. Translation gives CASSLTGALMGGPAEAFF.

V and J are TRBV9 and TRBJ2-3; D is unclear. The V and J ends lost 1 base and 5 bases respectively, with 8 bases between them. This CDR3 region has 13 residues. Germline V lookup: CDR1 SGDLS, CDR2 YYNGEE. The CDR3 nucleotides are TGTGCCAGCAGCGTACCCTACGGAGATACGCAGTATTTT. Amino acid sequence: CASSVPYGDTQYF.

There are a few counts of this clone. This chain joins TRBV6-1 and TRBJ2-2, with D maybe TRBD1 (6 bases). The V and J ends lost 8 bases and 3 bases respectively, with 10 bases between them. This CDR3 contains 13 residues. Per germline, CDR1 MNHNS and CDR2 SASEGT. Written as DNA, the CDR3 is TGTGCCAGCGGAAACAGGGACACCGGGGAGCTGTTTTTT. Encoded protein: CASGNRDTGELFF.

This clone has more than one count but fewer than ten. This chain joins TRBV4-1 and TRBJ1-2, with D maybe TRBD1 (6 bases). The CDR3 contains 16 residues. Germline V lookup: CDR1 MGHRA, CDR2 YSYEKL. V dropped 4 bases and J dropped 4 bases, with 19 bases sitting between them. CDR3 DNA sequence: TGCGCCAGCAGCCCAGGGGTGGGGGTCCGTCGCTATGGCTACACCTTC. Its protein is CASSPGVGVRRYGYTF.

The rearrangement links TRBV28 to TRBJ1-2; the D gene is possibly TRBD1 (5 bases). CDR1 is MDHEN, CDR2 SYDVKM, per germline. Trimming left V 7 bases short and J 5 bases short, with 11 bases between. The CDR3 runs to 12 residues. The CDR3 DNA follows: TGTGCCAGCACCCCTGACAGATATGGCTACACCTTC. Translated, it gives CASTPDRYGYTF.

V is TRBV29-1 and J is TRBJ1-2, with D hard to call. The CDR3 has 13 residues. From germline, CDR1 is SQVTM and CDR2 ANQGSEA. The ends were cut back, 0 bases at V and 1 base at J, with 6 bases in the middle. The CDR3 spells CSVEEGSNYGYTF. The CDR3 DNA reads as TGCAGCGTTGAAGAGGGCAGTAACTATGGCTACACCTTC.

The CDR3 DNA reads as TGTGCCAGCAGCTTACTGGAGGCCCTCCACTTT. It translates to CASSLLEALHF. J is TRBJ1-6 and V is TRBV7-9; no clear D. The V gene lost 2 bases and the J gene lost 14 bases, with 7 bases spanning the gap. CDR3 length: 11 amino acids. CDR1 is SEHNR, CDR2 FQNEAQ, per germline (reference sequence).

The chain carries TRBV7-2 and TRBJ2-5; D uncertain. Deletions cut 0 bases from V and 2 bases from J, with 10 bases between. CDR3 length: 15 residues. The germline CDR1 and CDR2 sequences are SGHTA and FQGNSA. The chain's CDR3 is CASSLASRLQETQYF. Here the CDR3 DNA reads TGTGCCAGCAGCTTAGCGTCACGGTTACAAGAGACCCAGTACTTC.

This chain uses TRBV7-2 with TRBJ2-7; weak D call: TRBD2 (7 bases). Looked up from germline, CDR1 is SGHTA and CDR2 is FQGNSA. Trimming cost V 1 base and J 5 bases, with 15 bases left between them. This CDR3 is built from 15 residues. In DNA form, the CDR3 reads TGTGCCAGCAGCTTAGGTTGGGGGGGCCCCCACGAGCAGTACTTC. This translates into CASSLGWGGPHEQYF.

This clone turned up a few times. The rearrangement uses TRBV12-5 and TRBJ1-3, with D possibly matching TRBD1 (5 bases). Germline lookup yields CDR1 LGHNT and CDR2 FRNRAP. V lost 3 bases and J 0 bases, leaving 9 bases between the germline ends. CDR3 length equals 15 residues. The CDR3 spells CASGLGANSGNTIYF. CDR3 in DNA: TGTGCTAGTGGTTTAGGGGCCAACTCTGGAAACACCATATATTTT.

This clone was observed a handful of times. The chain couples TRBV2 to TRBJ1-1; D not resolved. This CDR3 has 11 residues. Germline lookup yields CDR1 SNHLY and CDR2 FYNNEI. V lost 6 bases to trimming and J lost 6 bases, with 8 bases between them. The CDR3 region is CASRVGAEAFF. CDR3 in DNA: TGTGCCAGCAGGGTGGGAGCTGAAGCTTTCTTT.

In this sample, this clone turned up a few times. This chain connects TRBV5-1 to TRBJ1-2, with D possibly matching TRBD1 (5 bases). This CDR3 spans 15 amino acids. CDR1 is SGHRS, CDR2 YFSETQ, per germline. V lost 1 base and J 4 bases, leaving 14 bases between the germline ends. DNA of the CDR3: TGCGCCAGCAGCTTGCTTGACAGTCGACCCTATGGCTACACCTTC. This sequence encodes CASSLLDSRPYGYTF.

The DNA of the CDR3 is TGTGCCAGTAGTCTTCTGGAGTTGCACACCGGGGAGCTGTTTTTT. Its protein product is CASSLLELHTGELFF. The chain couples TRBV19 to TRBJ2-2, with D unclear. Germline-derived CDR1 and CDR2 are LNHDA and SQIVND (reference sequence). The ends were cut back, 5 bases at V and 3 bases at J, with 13 bases in the middle. The CDR3 extends over 15 amino acids. The full variable domain, rest sourced from reference TRBV19 and TRBJ2-2, is DGGITQSPKYLFRKEGQNVTLSCEQNLNHDAMYWYRQDPGQGLRLIYYSQIVNDFQKGDIAEGYSVSREKKESFPLTVTSAQKNPTAFYLCASSLLELHTGELFFGEGSRLTVL.

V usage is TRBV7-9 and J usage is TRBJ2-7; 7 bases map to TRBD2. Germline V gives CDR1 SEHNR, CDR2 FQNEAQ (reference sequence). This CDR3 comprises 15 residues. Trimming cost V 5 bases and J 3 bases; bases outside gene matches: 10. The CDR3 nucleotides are TGTGCCAGCAGCCCCTTCGGGGGGTCAGGCTACGAGCAGTACTTC. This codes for CASSPFGGSGYEQYF.

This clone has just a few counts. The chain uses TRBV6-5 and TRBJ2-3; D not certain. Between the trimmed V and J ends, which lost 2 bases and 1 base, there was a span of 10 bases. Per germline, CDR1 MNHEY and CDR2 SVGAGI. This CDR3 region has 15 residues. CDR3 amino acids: CASSYRLTGTDTQYF. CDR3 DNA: TGTGCCAGCAGTTACCGACTCACGGGCACAGATACGCAGTATTTT.

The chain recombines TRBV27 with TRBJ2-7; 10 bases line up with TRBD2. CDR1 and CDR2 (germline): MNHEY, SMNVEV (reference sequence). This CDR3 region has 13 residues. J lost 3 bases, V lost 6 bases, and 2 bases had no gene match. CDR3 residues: CASRPSGSYEQYF. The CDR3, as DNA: TGTGCCAGCAGGCCTAGCGGGAGCTACGAGCAGTACTTC.